These 5 T cell receptor beta chains share one sample of origin, sequenced in a study of shared clonotypes between healthy human individuals. Sequencing was performed with immunoSEQ multiplex PCR; in TCRdb, only in-frame clones are kept and a portion is missing. The sample includes roughly 500,000 clones, approximately 95% of them seen just once. Sample: naive CD4+ T cells sorted from blood. Specified subset: CD45RA+ positively selected. These receptors originate from a woman in her twenties or thirties in good health.

The rearrangement uses TRBV7-2 and TRBJ2-1; 11 bases are a match to TRBD2. With 1 base clipped from V and 7 bases from J, the junction kept 9 bases outside the gene matches. Germline V gene lookup returns CDR1 SGHTA and CDR2 FQGNSA. The CDR3 has 17 residues. The CDR3 sequence is CASSLVSSGRAKNEQFF. The CDR3 DNA sequence: TGTGCCAGCAGCTTAGTTAGTAGCGGGAGGGCCAAAAATGAGCAGTTCTTC. The entire variable domain, with the rest obtained from reference TRBV7-2 and TRBJ2-1, is as follows: GAGVSQSPSNKVTEKGKDVELRCDPISGHTALYWYRQSLGQGLEFLIYFQGNSAPDKSGLPSDRFSAERTGGSVSTLTIQRTQQEDSAVYLCASSLVSSGRAKNEQFFGPGTRLTVL.

The gene calls are TRBV7-2 and TRBJ2-1, with TRBD2 as a possible D gene (5 bases). This CDR3 has 14 amino acids. The germline CDR1 and CDR2 sequences are SGHTA and FQGNSA. Trimming took off 4 bases at V and 3 bases at J, with 10 bases between the two ends. The CDR3 loop reads CASSSRVGYNEQFF. DNA for the CDR3: TGTGCCAGCAGCTCGAGGGTGGGCTACAATGAGCAGTTCTTC.

This clone was seen a single time. This sequence joins TRBV13 and TRBJ2-3; 15 bases map to TRBD2. J gave up 1 base and V 4 bases, and 9 bases lay outside the gene matches. The CDR3 totals 19 residues. Germline CDR1 and CDR2: PRHDT and FYEKMQ (reference sequence). The CDR3 spells CASSSGLAGGPWGTDTQYF. The CDR3 DNA sequence: TGTGCCAGCAGCTCCGGACTAGCGGGAGGGCCGTGGGGCACAGATACGCAGTATTTT. Variable domain in full (rest from reference TRBV13 and TRBJ2-3): AAGVIQSPRHLIKEKRETATLKCYPIPRHDTVYWYQQGPGQDPQFLISFYEKMQSDKGSIPDRFSAQQFSDYHSELNMSSLELGDSALYFCASSSGLAGGPWGTDTQYFGPGTRLTVL.

This rearrangement joins TRBV5-1 to TRBJ2-7; perhaps TRBD2 as D (7 bases). The CDR3 is 14 amino acids. The germline V and J ends were trimmed by 4 bases and 5 bases, with 16 bases remaining between them. CDR1 is SGHRS, CDR2 YFSETQ, per germline. The DNA for the CDR3 is TGCGCCAGCAGCACGCTAGGGGGGGCCCACGAGCAGTACTTC. Translated: CASSTLGGAHEQYF.

This clone was recorded once. J is TRBJ1-2 and V is TRBV28; D is possibly TRBD1 (5 bases). The CDR3 sequence is 16 residues long. Germline V lookup: CDR1 MDHEN, CDR2 SYDVKM. V was cut by 2 bases and J by 7 bases, with 20 bases left in between. The DNA of the CDR3 is TGTGCCAGCAGTTTAAATGCCGCCAGGGATCGGCGTGGCTACACCTTC. This sequence encodes CASSLNAARDRRGYTF.